This T cell receptor beta chain was captured by sequencing in a study of cytomegalovirus exposure and HLA in healthy donors. Overall study results and limits: The CMV antigen specificity of a few CMV-associated chains was confirmed through in vitro analysis. In a later analysis, parvovirus B19, influenza, CMV and Epstein-Barr virus appeared linked to several top co-occurrence clusters. Later work found most CMV-associated TCR beta chains apparently HLA-restricted.

Trimming cost V 1 base and J 6 bases, with 20 bases left between them. Germline CDR1 MNHNS, CDR2 SASEGT. The CDR3 is 17 amino acids. Regarding donors, all were healthy bone marrow donors. The study ran its PCR with 60 Vbeta and 13 Jbeta primers. Sequencing used immunoSEQ multiplex PCR; TCRdb keeps in-frame clones, though not all of them. The sample's table shows 70,000 to 100,000 clones. Regarding this clone: No antigen is known for it.

This chain links TRBV6-1 with TRBJ2-3; tentatively, D is TRBD2 (6 bases). This receptor was obtained from a girl under 18 in good health and CMV-seropositive. What was sequenced was PBMCs. CDR3 loop: CASSEDGLALRSDTQYF. In nucleotides, the CDR3 is TGTGCCAGCAGTGAAGACGGGCTAGCGCTGAGGTCCGATACGCAGTATTTT.